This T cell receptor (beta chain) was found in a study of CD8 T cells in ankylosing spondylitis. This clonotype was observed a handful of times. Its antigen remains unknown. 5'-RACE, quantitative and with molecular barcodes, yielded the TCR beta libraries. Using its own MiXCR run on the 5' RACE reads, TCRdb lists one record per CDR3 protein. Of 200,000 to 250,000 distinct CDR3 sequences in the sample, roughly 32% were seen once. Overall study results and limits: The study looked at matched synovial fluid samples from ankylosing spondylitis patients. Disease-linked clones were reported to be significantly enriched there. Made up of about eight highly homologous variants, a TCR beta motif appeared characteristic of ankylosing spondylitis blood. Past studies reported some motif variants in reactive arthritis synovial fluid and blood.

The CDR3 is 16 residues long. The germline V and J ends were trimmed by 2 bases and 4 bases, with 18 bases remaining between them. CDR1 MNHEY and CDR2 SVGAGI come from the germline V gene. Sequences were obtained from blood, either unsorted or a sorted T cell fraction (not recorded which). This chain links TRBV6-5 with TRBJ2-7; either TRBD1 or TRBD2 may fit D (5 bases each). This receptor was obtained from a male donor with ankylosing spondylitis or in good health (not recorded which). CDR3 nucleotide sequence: TGTGCCAGCAGTTACACCCCGGGGCCAAATATATACGAGCAGTACTTC. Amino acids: CASSYTPGPNIYEQYF.